The next 19 T cell receptor beta chains were all read from a single sample in a study of blood T cell repertoires in COVID-19. Profiled with immunoSEQ multiplex PCR; TCRdb holds only in-frame clones, not every one. The data hold 350,000 or so clones, with about 92% observed a single time. Sequencing input: peripheral blood. Receptors originate from a woman aged 55-75 years with COVID-19, enrolled during active disease.

This chain joins TRBV7-7 and TRBJ2-5; TRBD2 aligns across 7 bases. Trimming removed 5 bases from V and 5 bases from J; junction bases left unmatched: 8. The CDR3 length is 14 residues. Germline V gene sequence: CDR1 SSHAT, CDR2 FNYEAQ (reference sequence). CDR3 amino acids: CASSPGLGGETQYF. The DNA of the CDR3 is TGTGCCAGCAGCCCAGGTTTGGGGGGGGAGACCCAGTACTTC. The full variable domain, in which reference TRBV7-7 and TRBJ2-5 provide the parts outside the CDR3, is GAGVSQSPRYKVTKRGQDVTLRCDPISSHATLYWYQQALGQGPEFLTYFNYEAQPDKSGLPSDRFSAERPEGSISTLTIQRTEQRDSAMYRCASSPGLGGETQYFGPGTRLLVL.

Of note for this clone: The sample contains more than one DNA sequence encoding this CDR3. The V gene is TRBV6-5, the J gene TRBJ1-1, with a possible D match to TRBD1 (5 bases). V gave up 2 bases and J gave up 2 bases, with 6 bases separating them. Germline values: CDR1 MNHEY, CDR2 SVGAGI. The length of the CDR3 is 13 residues. This CDR3 is CASSYQGNTEAFF. In DNA, the CDR3 is TGTGCCAGCAGTTACCAGGGAAACACTGAAGCTTTCTTT.

The rearrangement uses TRBV30 and TRBJ1-5; 10 bases are a match to TRBD1. Losses at the gene ends were 1 base for V and 2 bases for J; bases not matched to a gene: 2. The CDR3 contains 15 residues. Germline lookup yields CDR1 GTSNPN and CDR2 SVGIG (reference sequence). The CDR3 spells CAWSGDRGGNQPQHF. The CDR3 DNA is TGTGCCTGGAGTGGGGACAGGGGAGGCAATCAGCCCCAGCATTTT.

The chain recombines TRBV13 with TRBJ2-5; weak D call: TRBD2 (5 bases). The CDR3 is 15 amino acids. V was trimmed by 1 base and J by 3 bases, leaving 12 bases between them. Germline CDR1 is PRHDT and CDR2 is FYEKMQ (reference sequence). This CDR3 is CASSLAGLSKETQYF. As DNA, the CDR3 is TGTGCCAGCAGCTTAGCGGGGTTGTCTAAAGAGACCCAGTACTTC.

The chain couples TRBV11-2 to TRBJ2-3; TRBD2 agrees at 10 bases. The CDR3 has 17 residues. In germline, CDR1 is SGHAT, CDR2 FQNNGV. V trimming: 2 bases; J trimming: 5 bases; junction bases outside the gene matches: 10. The CDR3 loop is CASSLLASGGARDTQYF. CDR3 DNA sequence: TGTGCCAGCAGCTTATTGGCCAGCGGGGGGGCCAGAGATACGCAGTATTTT.

This sequence joins TRBV7-2 and TRBJ1-5; 10 bases match TRBD1. V dropped 5 bases and J dropped 6; count of bases not matched to a gene: 7. The CDR3 covers 15 residues. From germline, CDR1 is SGHTA and CDR2 FQGNSA. The CDR3 DNA reads as TGTGCCAGCAGCACCACCCGGGACAGGGGTCAGCCCCAGCATTTT. It translates to CASSTTRDRGQPQHF.

The V gene is TRBV18, the J gene TRBJ1-4, with D perhaps matching TRBD1 (5 bases). V was clipped by 6 bases and J by 0 bases, with 17 bases between them. The CDR3 has 17 amino acids. The germline V gene encodes CDR1 KGHSH and CDR2 LQKENI. The CDR3 region is CASSRTSHFATNEKLFF. The CDR3 DNA reads as TGTGCCAGCTCGCGGACAAGCCACTTTGCAACTAATGAAAAACTGTTTTTT.

J is TRBJ2-4 and V is TRBV20-1; D is possibly TRBD2 (6 bases). CDR1 and CDR2 from the germline V gene are DFQATT and SNEGSKA (reference sequence). The CDR3 runs to 16 residues. V lost 3 bases to trimming and J lost 1 base, with 16 bases between them. CDR3 in amino acids: CSASLAGRVAKNIQYF. The CDR3 DNA is TGCAGTGCTAGTCTTGCGGGGAGAGTGGCCAAAAACATTCAGTACTTC.

A single count supports this clone. The chain combines TRBV4-1 with TRBJ2-1; the match to TRBD2 covers 9 bases. Germline V gives CDR1 MGHRA, CDR2 YSYEKL. The CDR3 length is 16 residues. Germline trimming cut 0 bases from V and 3 bases from J; bases unmatched to any gene: 3. CDR3 sequence reads: CASSQDRRGGYNEQFF. CDR3 bases: TGCGCCAGCAGCCAAGATAGGCGGGGGGGCTACAATGAGCAGTTCTTC.

The chain recombines TRBV5-1 with TRBJ1-2; 7 bases align to TRBD1. The CDR3 contains 12 residues. The J segment lost 8 bases and the V segment lost 4 bases, leaving 5 bases of the junction unmatched. CDR1 and CDR2 (germline): SGHRS, YFSETQ. CDR3 in DNA: TGCGCCAGCAGCAGAACAGGGGACGGCTACACCTTC. Translated: CASSRTGDGYTF.

J is TRBJ1-6 and V is TRBV7-9, with a tentative D call TRBD1 (5 bases). Germline V gene sequence: CDR1 SEHNR, CDR2 FQNEAQ (reference sequence). V shed 1 base and J shed 7 bases, with 11 bases lying between them. The CDR3 sequence is 15 residues long. The CDR3 DNA is TGTGCCAGCAGCTTAGACGGGGGGTCCAATTCACCCCTCCACTTT. Amino acids: CASSLDGGSNSPLHF.

The chain links TRBV4-1 to TRBJ2-5; 9 bases align to TRBD2. The CDR3 spans 16 residues. V trimming: 2 bases; J trimming: 7 bases; junction bases outside the gene matches: 11. Germline V gene sequence: CDR1 MGHRA, CDR2 YSYEKL. CDR3 region: CASSQSLGGGAGTQYF. The CDR3 coding sequence is TGCGCCAGCAGCCAATCCCTAGGCGGGGGGGCCGGGACCCAGTACTTC.

The rearrangement uses TRBV18 and TRBJ1-2, with 7 nucleotides matching TRBD1. Germline trimming cut 3 bases from V and 3 bases from J; bases unmatched to any gene: 7. This CDR3 has 15 residues. Germline loops: CDR1 KGHSH, CDR2 LQKENI. The CDR3 protein is CASSPRDSAYYGYTF. The CDR3 nucleotides are TGTGCCAGCTCACCGCGGGACAGCGCCTACTATGGCTACACCTTC.

CDR3 DNA: TGTGCCTGGAGTGTAGACAGGGGACTCTATAGCAATCAGCCCCAGCATTTT. It is translated as CAWSVDRGLYSNQPQHF. The chain has TRBV30 and TRBJ1-5, with 8 nucleotides matching TRBD1. J lost 0 bases, V lost 0 bases, and 7 bases had no gene match. Germline V lookup: CDR1 GTSNPN, CDR2 SVGIG (reference sequence). CDR3 length: 17 amino acids.

The rearrangement joins TRBV5-1 to TRBJ1-2; 8 bases align to TRBD1. Germline V CDR1 and CDR2: SGHRS, YFSETQ. CDR3 length equals 14 residues. V gave up 3 bases and J gave up 3 bases; unmatched junction bases: 4. The CDR3 nucleotides read TGCGCCAGCAGCTCGGGACAGGCGCACTATGGCTACACCTTC. It specifies CASSSGQAHYGYTF.

The gene calls are TRBV7-6 and TRBJ2-1, with 8 bases fitting TRBD1. The CDR3 extends over 16 amino acids. CDR1 and CDR2 (germline): SGHVS, FNYEAQ. The ends lost 1 base at V and 2 bases at J; junction bases unmatched: 4. The CDR3 DNA reads TGTGCCAGCAGCTTAGGGCCAGGGGGCGCCTACAATGAGCAGTTCTTC. It yields the protein CASSLGPGGAYNEQFF.

The V gene is TRBV6-5, the J gene TRBJ1-6; 7 nucleotides match TRBD1. Germline CDR1 reads MNHEY; CDR2 reads SVGAGI. This CDR3 comprises 15 residues. The V segment lost 5 bases and the J segment 8 bases; nucleotides outside the gene matches: 9. The CDR3 sequence: CASSRDTQGHSPLHF. The CDR3 DNA reads as TGTGCCAGCAGTCGGGACACACAGGGGCATTCACCCCTCCACTTT.

The chain uses TRBV5-5 and TRBJ2-1; TRBD1 might be the D (5 bases). Germline V gene lookup returns CDR1 SGHKS and CDR2 YYEKEE (reference sequence). Between the trimmed V and J ends, which lost 6 bases and 4 bases, there was a span of 11 bases. This CDR3 comprises 13 residues. This chain's CDR3 is CASTRQLYNEQFF. The CDR3 nucleotides read TGTGCCAGCACCCGACAGCTGTACAATGAGCAGTTCTTC.

V is TRBV6-5 and J is TRBJ1-1; weak D call: TRBD1 (6 bases). The CDR3 loop spans 12 amino acids. Germline CDR1 MNHEY, CDR2 SVGAGI. The V gene lost 10 bases and the J gene lost 7 bases, with 16 bases spanning the gap. The CDR3 DNA reads as TGTGCCACTTCGGGGGGGGGCGGTGAAGCTTTCTTT. Translating gives CATSGGGGEAFF.